This T cell receptor beta chain was sequenced in a study of T cell repertoires in urothelial bladder cancer (dated by TCRdb to the late 2010s). About the study as a whole: Of the 12 resected lesions, three were clinical stage cT0, three were cTa, three were cT1, and three were cT2 or greater. About a dozen resected bladder lesions, made up of urothelial carcinoma (UC+) and benign (UC-) specimens, were studied. A total of eleven to twelve patients who had bladder lesions and were undergoing transurethral resection were prospectively identified. The study compared TCR repertoire clonality in bladder tumors with that in benign bladder inflammation. The investigation overall reported the following: Median tumor infiltrating lymphocyte percentage was 1.5% to 2.5% in carcinoma specimens and over 9.5% in benign specimens. A single T-cell clone reached up to roughly 15% of infiltrating lymphocytes in carcinoma specimens, compared with about 2% in benign specimens. Urothelial carcinoma specimens had a median of approximately 5,800 T cells, fewer than the median of 25,872 seen in benign specimens.

V lost 4 bases and J lost 6 bases; the stretch between them is 13 bases long. The CDR3 holds 15 amino acids from the cysteine to the phenylalanine. Of the read, only the CDR3 DNA is kept; its 45 bases are in frame from base 1. Specimens of bladder lesions were obtained during transurethral resection and kept at -80C. DNA was isolated from bladder specimens obtained during transurethral resection. The immunoSEQ assay was used to sequence the CDR3 region of the TCR beta chain. On the authors' methods: For each specimen, the T-cell fraction, clonal dominance, and maximum TCR clone frequency were calculated. Here the immuneACCESS table is served through TCRdb, limited to in-frame sequences with V and J called. Missing clones are a known gap in these copies; in checked studies unresolved V genes cover under half, and the rest lacks a known reason. V, J and clone size derive from that table, while D and trimming were established from the DNA sequence. In all, the sample holds roughly 6,000 clones, and 71% of those were seen once. The ten largest make up less than 15% of the sample.

This clone was observed a handful of times. Its antigen remains undetermined. The record has no base qualities; no much larger clone is one base away. The sequence is built from TRBV6-7 and TRBJ1-6; TRBD1 is a possible D gene, resting on 6 matching bases. TRBV6-7 counts as an open reading frame of uncertain function. The TCR sequence derives from a human donor with urothelial carcinoma. Specimen: tumor-infiltrating cells from bladder cancer. The DNA sequence is TGTGCCAGCAGTTTAGTCAGGGGCACTAATTCACCCCTCCACTTT. It encodes CASSLVRGTNSPLHF.